Reported below is one TCR beta chain. Germline trimming cut 3 bases from V and 3 bases from J; bases unmatched to any gene: 3. From germline, CDR1 is MRHNA and CDR2 SNTAGT. The CDR3 runs 15 residues. This entry is derived from a study of blood T cell repertoires in COVID-19. As for the study in general: Specimens from acute and convalescent COVID-19 originated in the United States, Italy and Spain.

Authors' processing steps: Estimated nucleated cell counts came from reference gene primer amplification. Assay: immunoSEQ multiplex PCR; the TCRdb copy retains only in-frame clones and omits some. V, J and clone size were drawn from that table, and D and trimming were deduced from the DNA. The sample gives tens of thousands of clones, 85% to 95% of which show up once; around a tenth is in the top ten. The chain combines TRBV6-4 with TRBJ1-5, with 9 bases that match TRBD1. The origin of this receptor is an elderly woman with acute or convalescent COVID-19. The specimen sequenced was peripheral blood. The CDR3 region is CASSEGQGPNQPQHF. The CDR3 nucleotides read TGTGCCAGCAGTGAGGGACAGGGACCCAATCAGCCCCAGCATTTT.